This paragraph covers one T cell receptor beta chain sequence. Every bit of the isolated RNA underwent reverse transcription, so sequencing read expressed TCRB transcripts. Method: immunoSEQ multiplex PCR; TCRdb's copy keeps in-frame clones and lacks some. The repertoire includes hundreds of thousands of clones, about 14% of them detected once, and about 0.097% sits in the top ten. The germline V gene has CDR1 ENHRY and CDR2 SYGVKD. V shed 5 bases, J shed 1 base, and the junction held 3 bases outside the gene matches. This CDR3 is built from 14 residues. This entry belongs to a study of beta chain features in type 1 diabetes.

The receptor was derived from a man younger than 35 in good health. This chain links TRBV10-3 with TRBJ2-7; 9 positions match TRBD2. The sequenced sample consisted of naive CD4+ T cells from blood. CDR3: CAISTLAGSYEQYF. DNA of the CDR3: TGTGCCATCAGTACTCTAGCGGGATCCTACGAGCAGTACTTC.